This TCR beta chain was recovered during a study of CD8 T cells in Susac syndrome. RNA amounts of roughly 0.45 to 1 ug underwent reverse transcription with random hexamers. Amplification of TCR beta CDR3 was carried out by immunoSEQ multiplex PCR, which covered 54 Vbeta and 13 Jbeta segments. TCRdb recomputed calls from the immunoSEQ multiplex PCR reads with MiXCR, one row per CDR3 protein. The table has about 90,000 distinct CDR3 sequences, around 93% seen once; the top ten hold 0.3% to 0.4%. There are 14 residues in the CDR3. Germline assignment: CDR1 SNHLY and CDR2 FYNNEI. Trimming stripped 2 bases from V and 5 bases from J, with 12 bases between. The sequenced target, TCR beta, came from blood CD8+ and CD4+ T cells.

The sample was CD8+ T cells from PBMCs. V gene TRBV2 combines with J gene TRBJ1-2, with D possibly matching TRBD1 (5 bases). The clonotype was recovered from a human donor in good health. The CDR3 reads CASSETGGRYGYTF. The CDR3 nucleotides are TGTGCCAGCAGTGAAACGGGGGGAAGATATGGCTACACCTTC.